This TCR beta chain stems from a study of blood T cell repertoires in COVID-19. The overall study: In each case, the material was cDNA or gDNA derived from T cells, B-cell-depleted T cells, or PBMCs.

V was trimmed by 5 bases and J by 6 bases, leaving 11 bases between them. Looked up from germline, CDR1 is MGHRA and CDR2 is YSYEKL. The CDR3 spans 13 residues. Generated by immunoSEQ multiplex PCR, the TCRdb table keeps only in-frame clones and is missing some. The data hold fewer than 350,000 clones, with more than 85% observed a single time. The specimen was PBMCs or T cells enriched from blood (not recorded which). The origin of this receptor is a man in his forties or fifties who had been exposed to COVID-19. The rearrangement uses TRBV4-1 and TRBJ1-5; a possible D gene is TRBD1 (6 bases). The CDR3 here is CASSWGGGQPQHF. CDR3 nucleotide sequence: TGCGCCAGCAGCTGGGGGGGCGGTCAGCCCCAGCATTTT.